The text below deals with one T cell receptor (beta chain). The antigen is undetermined. Unique molecular identifiers tagged the TCR beta cDNA libraries. With roughly 0.85 to 11 million T cells as the source, roughly 0.5 million cDNA molecules resulted. In TCRdb, the PCR reads were re-called with MiXCR into one record per CDR3 protein. The sample includes about 200,000 distinct CDR3 sequences, around 29% seen only once; the top ten take roughly 3.4%. The V and J ends lost 5 bases and 5 bases respectively, with 18 bases between them. The CDR3 consists of 15 residues. The V gene's germline CDR1 is MNHEY and CDR2 SVGEGT. This record belongs to a study of post-analysis software for immune sequencing data. General observations from the study: Patients showed TRBV5-6, TRBV5-1 and TRBV20-1 among a few TRBV segments more frequent than in controls.

The material sequenced was blood. The sequence came from a girl aged 2 to 17 with multiple sclerosis. The V and J genes are TRBV6-2 or TRBV6-3 and TRBJ1-1; D gene ambiguous. The CDR3 DNA is TGTGCCAGCAGTCCCACAAGGGTTTCGGGAACTGAAGCTTTCTTT. Protein: CASSPTRVSGTEAFF.